Presented here are 16 T cell receptor beta chains from one specimen sequenced in a study of cytomegalovirus exposure and HLA in healthy donors. PCR involved 60 Vbeta and 13 Jbeta primers. Profiling relied on immunoSEQ multiplex PCR, and the TCRdb table lists in-frame clones only, not all of them. Across under 150,000 clones, the top ten clones capture 2% to 3% of the sample. Sequenced sample: PBMCs. Receptors originate from a man in his forties or fifties in good health and CMV-seronegative.

This rearrangement joins TRBV5-6 to TRBJ2-3; D uncertain. This CDR3 has 14 amino acids. V shed 6 bases and J shed 0 bases, with 11 bases lying between them. Germline CDR1 SGHDT, CDR2 YYEEEE. CDR3 sequence: CASTLFSSTDTQYF. In DNA form, the CDR3 reads TGTGCCAGCACCCTTTTTTCTAGCACAGATACGCAGTATTTT. Supplemented by reference TRBV5-6 and TRBJ2-3, the full variable domain reads DAGVTQSPTHLIKTRGQQVTLRCSPKSGHDTVSWYQQALGQGPQFIFQYYEEEERQRGNFPDRFSGHQFPNYSSELNVNALLLGDSALYLCASTLFSSTDTQYFGPGTRLTVL.

This sequence joins TRBV2 and TRBJ1-5, with D maybe TRBD1 (5 bases). Germline assignment: CDR1 SNHLY and CDR2 FYNNEI. The germline V and J ends were trimmed by 4 bases and 1 base, with 11 bases remaining between them. The CDR3 loop spans 15 amino acids. The CDR3 sequence is CASSGRTPSNQPQHF. The CDR3 DNA sequence: TGTGCCAGCAGTGGACGGACACCGAGCAATCAGCCCCAGCATTTT.

The chain uses TRBV6-5 and TRBJ2-7; 8 bases match TRBD2. The CDR3 extends over 16 amino acids. Per the germline V gene, CDR1 is MNHEY and CDR2 is SVGAGI. Losses at the gene ends were 4 bases for V and 2 bases for J; bases not matched to a gene: 10. This CDR3 is CASSFGASGLTYEQYF. The DNA of the CDR3 is TGTGCCAGCAGTTTTGGGGCTAGCGGGTTAACCTACGAGCAGTACTTC.

The gene calls are TRBV2 and TRBJ1-3; 7 nucleotides match TRBD1. This CDR3 is 13 amino acids long. The germline gives CDR1 SNHLY, CDR2 FYNNEI. V was clipped by 7 bases and J by 4 bases; unmatched bases: 4. Here the CDR3 reads CASKGTAGNTIYF. The CDR3 DNA is TGTGCCAGCAAAGGGACAGCCGGAAACACCATATATTTT.

The chain uses TRBV4-2 and TRBJ2-5; 13 nucleotides agree with TRBD2. Trimming removed 4 bases from V and 5 bases from J; junction bases left unmatched: 7. This CDR3 has 16 residues. Germline V lookup: CDR1 LGHNA, CDR2 YNFKEQ. The CDR3 coding sequence is TGTGCCAGCAGCCTGATAACTAGCGGGGGGGCGGAGACCCAGTACTTC. This encodes CASSLITSGGAETQYF.

The chain joins TRBV5-1 to TRBJ2-3; 11 nucleotides align to TRBD2. J was trimmed by 2 bases and V by 2 bases; bases with no gene match: 4. The CDR3 is made up of 16 amino acids. Germline loops: CDR1 SGHRS, CDR2 YFSETQ. For the CDR3, the DNA is TGCGCCAGCAGCTTAACTAGCGGGGGACCCACAGATACGCAGTATTTT. It codes for CASSLTSGGPTDTQYF.

The chain has TRBV2 and TRBJ1-2; D perhaps matches TRBD1 (6 bases). Germline V gene sequence: CDR1 SNHLY, CDR2 FYNNEI. The V end was cut by 6 bases, the J end by 4 bases, with 18 bases between. The CDR3 loop spans 15 amino acids. CDR3 loop: CASRENRDLSYGYTF. Written as DNA, the CDR3 is TGTGCCAGCAGGGAAAACAGGGACCTTAGCTATGGCTACACCTTC.

As concerns this clone: Other DNA variants within this sample encode the same CDR3. The chain couples TRBV5-5 to TRBJ1-1; the D gene is possibly TRBD1 (6 bases). The germline V and J ends were trimmed by 3 bases and 0 bases, with 12 bases remaining between them. The CDR3 is 15 residues long. Per germline, CDR1 SGHKS and CDR2 YYEKEE (reference sequence). The CDR3 DNA reads as TGTGCCAGCAGCTGGGGGCAGGGGTTGAACACTGAAGCTTTCTTT. It yields the protein CASSWGQGLNTEAFF.

The J gene is TRBJ1-2, the V gene TRBV28; D perhaps matches TRBD1 (5 bases). Trimming stripped 5 bases from V and 7 bases from J, with 14 bases between. Germline values: CDR1 MDHEN, CDR2 SYDVKM. The CDR3 sequence is 13 residues long. CDR3 residues: CASSRGGFGGYTF. As DNA, the CDR3 is TGTGCCAGCAGTCGCGGGGGTTTCGGTGGCTACACCTTC.

The V and J genes are TRBV19 and TRBJ1-1; TRBD1 aligns across 9 bases. Losses at the gene ends were 5 bases for V and 5 bases for J; bases not matched to a gene: 6. There are 14 residues in the CDR3. Per the germline V gene, CDR1 is LNHDA and CDR2 is SQIVND (reference sequence). In nucleotides, the CDR3 is TGTGCCAGTAGTTCGACAGGGGGATCGACTGAAGCTTTCTTT. The encoded protein is CASSSTGGSTEAFF.

The chain couples TRBV5-5 to TRBJ1-6; D is possibly TRBD1 (5 bases). CDR3 length: 14 residues. CDR1 is SGHKS, CDR2 YYEKEE, per germline (reference sequence). Trimming stripped 1 base from V and 8 bases from J, with 10 bases between. The CDR3 loop reads CASSLSQGYSPLHF. The CDR3 coding sequence is TGTGCCAGCAGCTTGAGTCAGGGCTATTCACCCCTCCACTTT.

This chain links TRBV7-9 with TRBJ1-2; no clear D. With 0 bases removed from V and 14 bases from J, the gap between germline ends came to 16 bases. Germline V gene data show CDR1 as SEHNR and CDR2 as FQNEAQ (reference sequence). The CDR3 consists of 13 residues. CDR3 DNA sequence: TGTGCCAGCAGCTTAGCAGAAGGACCGAGCGGGACCTTC. This codes for CASSLAEGPSGTF. The full variable domain, its missing parts supplied by reference TRBV7-9 and TRBJ1-2, is DTGVSQNPRHKITKRGQNVTFRCDPISEHNRLYWYRQTLGQGPEFLTYFQNEAQLEKSRLLSDRFSAERPKGSFSTLEIQRTEQGDSAMYLCASSLAEGPSGTFGSGTRLTVV.

V usage is TRBV18 and J usage is TRBJ2-5, with 7 positions matching TRBD1. V lost 5 bases and J lost 5; bases outside the gene matches: 8. CDR1 is KGHSH, CDR2 LQKENI, per germline. This CDR3 is 14 amino acids long. The CDR3: CASSAGQEIETQYF. The CDR3 DNA reads as TGTGCCAGCTCAGCCGGACAGGAGATCGAGACCCAGTACTTC.

The rearrangement uses TRBV11-2 and TRBJ1-2; D not resolved. Trimming stripped 5 bases from V and 4 bases from J, with 11 bases between. This CDR3 has 13 amino acids. Germline lookup yields CDR1 SGHAT and CDR2 FQNNGV. As DNA, the CDR3 is TGTGCCAGCAGCCCCAAGCCTGGCTATGGCTACACCTTC. Encoded protein: CASSPKPGYGYTF.

The chain carries TRBV15 and TRBJ2-7; D perhaps matches TRBD1 (6 bases). This CDR3 is 15 amino acids long. The V and J ends lost 0 bases and 3 bases respectively, with 12 bases between them. Germline V gene data show CDR1 as LNHNV and CDR2 as YYDKDF (reference sequence). DNA for the CDR3: TGTGCCACCAGCAGAGATGCCCCAGGGGACTACGAGCAGTACTTC. Protein: CATSRDAPGDYEQYF.

This rearrangement joins TRBV11-3 to TRBJ2-1, with D possibly being TRBD1 (6 bases). V was clipped by 6 bases and J by 7 bases, with 10 bases between them. CDR3 size: 12 residues. Germline assignment: CDR1 SGHNT and CDR2 YENEEA. The CDR3 coding sequence is TGTGCCAGCAGGGGGGCCTCGAATGAGCAGTTCTTC. Its protein is CASRGASNEQFF.